The present T cell receptor beta chain was sequenced within a study of OX40 agonist ivuxolimab in advanced cancers. Across the study: Three individuals attained partial responses, comprising one hepatocellular carcinoma case and two cutaneous melanoma cases.

Germline V lookup: CDR1 SGDLS, CDR2 YYNGEE. There are 14 residues in the CDR3. V gave up 3 bases and J gave up 1 base, with 8 bases separating them. Assay: immunoSEQ multiplex PCR; the TCRdb copy retains only in-frame clones and omits some. The data show some 100,000 clones, under 95% seen once. Samples were taken at baseline and on day 1 of cycles 4 and 7. The rearrangement uses TRBV9 and TRBJ1-3; D unresolved. The specimen was CD4+ or CD8+ T cells sorted from blood, collected in a trial of the OX40 agonist ivuxolimab. The sequence came from an adult with an advanced solid tumor such as melanoma, head and neck, liver or kidney cancer. The CDR3 nucleotides are TGTGCCAGCAGCGCAGAGACTTCTGGAAACACCATATATTTT. Translating gives CASSAETSGNTIYF.